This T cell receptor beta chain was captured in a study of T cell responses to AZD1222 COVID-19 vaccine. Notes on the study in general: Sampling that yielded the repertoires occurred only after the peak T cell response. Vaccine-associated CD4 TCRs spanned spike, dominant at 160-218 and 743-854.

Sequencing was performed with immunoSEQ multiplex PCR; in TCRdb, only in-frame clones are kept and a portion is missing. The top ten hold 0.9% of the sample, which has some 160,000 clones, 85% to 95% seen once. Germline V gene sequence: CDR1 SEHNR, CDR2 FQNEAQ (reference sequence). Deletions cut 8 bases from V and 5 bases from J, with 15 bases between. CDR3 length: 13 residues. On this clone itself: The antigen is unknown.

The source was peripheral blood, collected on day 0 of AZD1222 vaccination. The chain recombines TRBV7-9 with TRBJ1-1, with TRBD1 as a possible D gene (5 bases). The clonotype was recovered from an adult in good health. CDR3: CASAGGVRTEAFF. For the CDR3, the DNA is TGTGCCAGCGCGGGGGGTGTGAGGACTGAAGCTTTCTTT.